A selection of T cell receptor beta chains follows, all from one sample in a study of T-cell reconstitution after alpha-beta-depleted transplantation in children. One entry per CDR3 protein, called by TCRdb with MiXCR from the PCR reads. The sample lists about 200,000 distinct CDR3 sequences, 6.6% occurring once. The sample in question was PBMCs, obtained before TCRalphabeta/CD19-depleted stem cell transplant. The receptors come from a boy younger than 10 with acute lymphoblastic leukemia, due to receive a stem cell transplant. Both conserved end residues are part of each CDR3.

j_gene,v_gene,CDR3aa
TRBJ2-5,TRBV7-2,CASSLRSGGAWETQYF
TRBJ2-5,TRBV28,CASSLLHATSGDQETQYF
TRBJ2-1,TRBV7-2,CASSRRGGTGFYNEQFF
TRBJ1-4,TRBV25-1,CASSEFVRKGEKLFF
TRBJ2-3,TRBV7-6,CASSPLAGLGTDTQYF
TRBJ2-1,TRBV2,CASSAGTGANNEQFF
TRBJ1-1,TRBV29-1,CSVGGQAFF
TRBJ2-1,TRBV7-2,CASRSRHTTHNEQFF
TRBJ2-2,TRBV20-1,CSGPGSTGELFF
TRBJ2-3,TRBV6-1,CASSGPGQGADTQYF
TRBJ2-1,TRBV7-2,CASSIGPGLNEQFF
TRBJ2-1,TRBV7-2,CASTLGRRSHNEQFF
TRBJ1-1,TRBV5-6,CASTLTGGTEAFF
TRBJ1-2,TRBV5-1,CASSEGDGGYTF
TRBJ2-1,TRBV7-7,CASSTGAGGSYNEQFF
TRBJ1-5,TRBV20-1,CSARGTGSQPQHF
TRBJ2-7,TRBV6-2/TRBV6-3,CASRRTVGTGEQYF
TRBJ2-1,TRBV24-1,CATSDLGPASYNEQFF
TRBJ2-3,TRBV7-2,CASSPTSPDTQYF
TRBJ1-1,TRBV6-2/TRBV6-3,CASTHGAEAFF
TRBJ2-7,TRBV30,CAWSQNEQYF
TRBJ2-1,TRBV5-1,CASSLVESAGNEQFF
TRBJ1-5,TRBV28,CASRTGVSSNQPQHF
TRBJ1-1,TRBV3-1,CASNRRQQGWNTEAFF
TRBJ2-2,TRBV20-1,CSARRDLNTGELFF